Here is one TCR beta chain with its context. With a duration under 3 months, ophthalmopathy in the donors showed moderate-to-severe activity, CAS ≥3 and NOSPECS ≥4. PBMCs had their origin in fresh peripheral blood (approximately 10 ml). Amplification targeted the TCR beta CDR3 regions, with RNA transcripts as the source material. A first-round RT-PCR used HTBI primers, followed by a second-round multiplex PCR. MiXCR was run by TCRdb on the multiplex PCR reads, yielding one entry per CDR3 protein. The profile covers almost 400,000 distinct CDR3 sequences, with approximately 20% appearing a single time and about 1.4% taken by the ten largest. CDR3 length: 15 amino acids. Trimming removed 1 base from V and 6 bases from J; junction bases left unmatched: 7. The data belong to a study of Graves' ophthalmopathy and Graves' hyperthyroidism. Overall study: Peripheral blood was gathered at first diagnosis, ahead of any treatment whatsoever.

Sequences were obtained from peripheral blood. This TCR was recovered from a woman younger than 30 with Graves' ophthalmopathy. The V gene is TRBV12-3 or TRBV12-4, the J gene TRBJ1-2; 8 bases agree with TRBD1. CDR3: CASSLGVDRENGYTF. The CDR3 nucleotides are TGTGCCAGCAGTTTAGGAGTGGACAGGGAGAATGGCTACACCTTC.